A single sample gave rise to the 19 T cell receptor beta chains below, sequenced in a study of response to subunit inactivated influenza vaccine. TCRdb re-analysed the RT-PCR reads in MiXCR, keeping a single row per CDR3 protein. The sample has roughly 460,000 distinct CDR3 sequences; approximately 11% are singletons. Sequenced here: PBMCs from blood, sampled around seven weeks after vaccination. These receptors all come from a man in his fifties or sixties who received an inactivated influenza vaccine.

In its sample, this clonotype was seen a few times. V gene TRBV28 combines with J gene TRBJ2-7, with 8 bases matching TRBD1. Per the germline V gene, CDR1 is MDHEN and CDR2 is SYDVKM. The CDR3 spans 15 residues. J was trimmed by 6 bases and V by 1 base; bases with no gene match: 8. Here the CDR3 reads CASSLSIGQGFEQYF. The CDR3 DNA reads TGTGCCAGCAGTTTATCGATAGGACAGGGATTCGAGCAGTACTTC.

This clonotype occurred a few times. The chain uses TRBV9 and TRBJ2-1; the D is unclear. This CDR3 has 12 amino acids. V was shortened by 0 bases and J by 8 bases, with 6 bases between the two germline ends. Germline values: CDR1 SGDLS, CDR2 YYNGEE. CDR3 nucleotide sequence: TGTGCCAGCAGCGTAGTTGAGGATGAGCAGTTCTTC. This encodes CASSVVEDEQFF.

This clonotype was counted only a few times. This rearrangement joins TRBV11-2 to TRBJ2-4, with 7 bases lining up with TRBD1. With V trimmed by 2 bases and J by 13 bases, 8 bases remained unmatched. This CDR3 region has 13 residues. Germline V gene data show CDR1 as SGHAT and CDR2 as FQNNGV. CDR3: CASSLPGPGQQYF. CDR3 nucleotides: TGTGCCAGCAGCTTACCGGGCCCGGGACAGCAGTACTTC.

Turning to this clonotype: A much larger clonotype is one base distant, so this may be a read error. The chain is built from TRBV5-1 and TRBJ2-1; perhaps TRBD1 as D (6 bases). CDR3 size: 15 residues. Germline V gives CDR1 SGHRS, CDR2 YFSETQ. CDR3 sequence (DNA): TGCGCCAGCAGCTTGGGTGGGACAAACTACTATGAGCAGTTCTTC. Residues: CASSLGGTNYYEQFF.

J is TRBJ2-7 and V is TRBV4-3; D unresolved. The CDR3 is made up of 15 amino acids. Trimming left V 0 bases short and J 7 bases short, with 16 bases between. Germline V gene lookup returns CDR1 LGHNA and CDR2 YSLEER. The CDR3 is CASSQDWPVVQEQYF. Written as DNA, the CDR3 is TGCGCCAGCAGCCAAGACTGGCCGGTGGTGCAAGAGCAGTACTTC.

The genes are TRBV7-9 and TRBJ2-2; D may be TRBD1 (5 bases). V was pared by 5 bases and J by 0 bases, with 10 bases between. The CDR3 extends over 15 amino acids. The V gene's germline CDR1 is SEHNR and CDR2 FQNEAQ (reference sequence). The CDR3 bases are TGTGCCAGCAGCCACGGACACCCGAACACCGGGGAGCTGTTTTTT. Translating it yields CASSHGHPNTGELFF.

A few counts support this clonotype. V gene TRBV20-1 combines with J gene TRBJ2-5, with a possible D match to TRBD1 (6 bases). The CDR3 is made up of 15 amino acids. Germline V gene data show CDR1 as DFQATT and CDR2 as SNEGSKA (reference sequence). Trimming removed 6 bases from V and 5 bases from J, with 22 bases in between. The CDR3 sequence is CSARDTRDPRETQYF. The CDR3 coding sequence is TGCAGTGCCAGGGACACAAGGGATCCCCGGGAGACCCAGTACTTC.

The chain combines TRBV29-1 with TRBJ2-3; D remains ambiguous. CDR1 SQVTM and CDR2 ANQGSEA come from the germline V gene. The CDR3 has 13 residues. With 5 bases removed from V and 4 bases from J, the gap between germline ends came to 13 bases. The CDR3 nucleotides are TGCAGCGTTTCAAGCCAAGAGCCAGATACGCAGTATTTT. Translation: CSVSSQEPDTQYF.

The V and J genes are TRBV4-2 and TRBJ2-3; 10 nucleotides align to TRBD1. Germline CDR1 reads LGHNA; CDR2 reads YNFKEQ. V was pared by 4 bases and J by 6 bases, with 13 bases of the junction left unmatched. CDR3 size: 17 residues. CDR3 DNA: TGTGCCAGCAGCCTTATGTCCGGGACAGGGGATTTTGATACGCAGTATTTT. This gives the protein CASSLMSGTGDFDTQYF.

This clonotype showed up many times. The chain recombines TRBV12-3 or TRBV12-4 with TRBJ2-4; 7 nucleotides match TRBD1. J lost 6 bases, V lost 6 bases, and 14 bases had no gene match. CDR3 size: 16 residues. The CDR3 reads CASSLSPLRQGNIQYF. CDR3 DNA sequence: TGTGCCAGCAGCCTGTCCCCCTTGAGACAGGGAAACATTCAGTACTTC.

DNA of the CDR3: TGTGCCAGCAGCCAAGACGGGACAGGGGCAGGCATTCAGTACTTC. This encodes CASSQDGTGAGIQYF. The chain employs TRBV3-1 and TRBJ2-4, with 10 bases fitting TRBD1. V shed 0 bases, J shed 9 bases, and the junction held 5 bases outside the gene matches. The CDR3 loop spans 15 amino acids. Germline lookup yields CDR1 LGHDT and CDR2 YNNKEL (reference sequence).

The V and J genes are TRBV10-2 and TRBJ2-7; possible D gene TRBD2, 5 bases. V gave up 6 bases and J gave up 3 bases, with 9 bases separating them. Germline V lookup: CDR1 WSHSY, CDR2 SAAADI. The CDR3 length is 12 residues. CDR3 sequence reads: CASREDRYEQYF. In DNA form, the CDR3 reads TGCGCCAGCAGGGAGGACCGCTACGAGCAGTACTTC.

The rearrangement joins TRBV12-3 or TRBV12-4 to TRBJ2-7; no firm D call. V lost 5 bases and J lost 1, with 15 bases in between. The CDR3 totals 15 residues. CDR3: CASSANADPSYEQYF. The DNA for the CDR3 is TGTGCCAGCAGTGCGAACGCCGACCCGTCCTACGAGCAGTACTTC.

This clonotype was seen only a few times. This chain uses TRBV28 with TRBJ1-6; perhaps TRBD1 as D (5 bases). CDR1 and CDR2 from the germline V gene are MDHEN and SYDVKM. The V end was cut by 8 bases, the J end by 0 bases, with 17 bases between. CDR3 length: 17 residues. The CDR3 DNA reads TGTGCCAGCGGAAGTATCTGGGGGAGCTCCTATAATTCACCCCTCCACTTT. Protein: CASGSIWGSSYNSPLHF.

This clonotype was recorded many times. J is TRBJ2-1 and V is TRBV4-2, with D unclear. This CDR3 is 16 amino acids long. CDR1 is LGHNA and CDR2 is YNFKEQ in the germline V gene. V was shortened by 0 bases and J by 8 bases, with 17 bases between the two germline ends. CDR3 in amino acids: CASSQEVVGRDDEQFF. The CDR3 DNA reads TGTGCCAGCAGCCAAGAAGTTGTGGGCAGAGACGATGAGCAGTTCTTC.

The chain links TRBV4-2 to TRBJ2-4; D not certain. Trimming left V 7 bases short and J 0 bases short, with 13 bases between. The CDR3 has 15 amino acids. Germline V gene sequence: CDR1 LGHNA, CDR2 YNFKEQ. The CDR3 is CASTPWPTAKNIQYF. The CDR3 DNA reads as TGTGCCAGCACCCCCTGGCCAACAGCCAAAAACATTCAGTACTTC.

This clonotype came up many times. The CDR3 here is CASSLSMGGSYNEQFF. CDR3 bases: TGCGCCAGCAGCTTATCAATGGGGGGCTCCTACAATGAGCAGTTCTTC. The gene calls are TRBV5-1 and TRBJ2-1, with D possibly TRBD2 on 6 matching bases. The germline V gene encodes CDR1 SGHRS and CDR2 YFSETQ. V gave up 2 bases and J gave up 0 bases, with 12 bases separating them. CDR3 length equals 16 residues.

The chain employs TRBV12-3 or TRBV12-4 and TRBJ1-3; 8 bases line up with TRBD1. CDR3 size: 16 residues. The trim removed 3 bases at V and 3 bases at J, leaving 7 bases unmatched. DNA for the CDR3: TGTGCCAGCAGTTTTTCTCAGGGGGCGCTTGGAAACACCATATATTTT. Residues: CASSFSQGALGNTIYF.

The chain combines TRBV4-1 with TRBJ2-1; tentatively, D is TRBD2 (6 bases). With 6 bases removed from V and 0 bases from J, the gap between germline ends came to 15 bases. Per the germline V gene, CDR1 is MGHRA and CDR2 is YSYEKL. The CDR3 length is 16 residues. The chain's CDR3 is CASREGRSSSYNEQFF. CDR3 sequence (DNA): TGCGCCAGCAGGGAGGGCCGGTCGAGCTCCTACAATGAGCAGTTCTTC.